The 21 T cell receptor beta chains presented below share a single source sample, sequenced in a study of regulatory T cells in long-lasting Graves disease. CDR3-region Arm-PCR and iRepertoire HTBI primers produced the TCR beta libraries. TCRdb called the multiplex PCR reads again in MiXCR, with one record for every CDR3 protein. The sample includes a few hundred thousand distinct CDR3 sequences, roughly 15% seen only once; the top ten take about a sixth. Time point denoted: newly diagnosed GD, antithyroid drugs for less than 3 months. With RNA extracted from PBMCs as input, the TCR library was made. The same specimen was also included in a second study, on T cells in Graves' hyperthyroidism and ophthalmopathy.

The sample was peripheral blood mononuclear cells (PBMCs), taken at new diagnosis, from a patient treated with antithyroid drugs. The receptors come from a woman in her forties or fifties with Graves disease.

The table lists this clonotype with many counts. The J gene is TRBJ2-7, the V gene TRBV12-3 or TRBV12-4; D is perhaps TRBD2 (5 bases). V lost 6 bases, J lost 4 bases, and 19 bases lay in between. This CDR3 comprises 15 residues. The CDR3 DNA sequence: TGTGCCAGCAGAAGCTCTAGCCAGTCGTATTACGAGCAGTACTTC. Protein sequence: CASRSSSQSYYEQYF.

This clonotype was detected only a few times. The chain uses TRBV19 and TRBJ2-7; TRBD2 aligns across 10 bases. Germline CDR1 is LNHDA and CDR2 is SQIVND (reference sequence). This CDR3 spans 20 amino acids. After removal of 5 bases from V and 3 bases from J, the junction contained 22 bases not matched to a gene. This CDR3 is CASSPRWGPASGSGIYEQYF. In DNA, the CDR3 is TGTGCCAGTAGTCCGAGATGGGGGCCGGCTAGCGGGAGTGGGATCTACGAGCAGTACTTC. Combining the CDR3 with reference TRBV19 and TRBJ2-7 gives the whole variable domain DGGITQSPKYLFRKEGQNVTLSCEQNLNHDAMYWYRQDPGQGLRLIYYSQIVNDFQKGDIAEGYSVSREKKESFPLTVTSAQKNPTAFYLCASSPRWGPASGSGIYEQYFGPGTRLTVT.

In the case of this clonotype: Sequence at one end of the junction differs from germline and may be a read error. The chain employs TRBV7-2 and TRBJ2-7, with a possible D match to TRBD1 (6 bases). This CDR3 has 14 residues. Looked up from germline, CDR1 is SGHTA and CDR2 is FQGNSA. The CDR3 is CASSSTGTSYEQCF. The CDR3 nucleotides read TGTGCCAGCAGCTCTACAGGGACCTCCTACGAGCAGTGCTTC.

This clonotype came up many times. The chain recombines TRBV2 with TRBJ1-1; D remains unclear. V was shortened by 8 bases and J by 1 base, with 11 bases between the two germline ends. Germline V gene data show CDR1 as SNHLY and CDR2 as FYNNEI. The CDR3 has 13 amino acids. The CDR3, as DNA: TGTGCCAGCTTTGGCAGGAGGAACACTGAAGCTTTCTTT. Protein: CASFGRRNTEAFF.

The table lists this clonotype with a few counts. This may be a read error, as it is one base from a much larger clone. The chain is built from TRBV6-1 and TRBJ2-5; possibly TRBD2 for D (5 bases). Germline V lookup: CDR1 MNHNS, CDR2 SASEGT. With 7 bases removed from V and 4 bases from J, the gap between germline ends came to 19 bases. The length of the CDR3 is 15 residues. As DNA, the CDR3 is TGTGCCAGCACGGCGGTAGGGAGAGGCGGAGAGACCCAGTACTTC. Protein: CASTAVGRGGETQYF.

The genes are TRBV20-1 and TRBJ2-3; TRBD1 or TRBD2 may be the D gene (5 bases each). Germline V gives CDR1 DFQATT, CDR2 SNEGSKA (reference sequence). This CDR3 is built from 12 residues. Trimming left V 5 bases short and J 2 bases short, with 8 bases between. CDR3 nucleotides: TGCAGTGCTCGGGGCCTCACAGATACGCAGTATTTT. Translation gives CSARGLTDTQYF.

This clonotype has a count of ten or more. J is TRBJ2-2 and V is TRBV27; maybe TRBD1 (6 bases). Trimming pared 5 bases from V and 1 base from J, leaving 11 bases between. Germline values: CDR1 MNHEY, CDR2 SMNVEV (reference sequence). The CDR3 consists of 15 residues. The CDR3, as DNA: TGTGCCAGCAGTCCACCGACAGGGAACACCGGGGAGCTGTTTTTT. Translation gives CASSPPTGNTGELFF.

This clonotype has at least ten counts. The V call is TRBV7-9, the J call TRBJ2-5; maybe TRBD1 (6 bases). The V and J ends lost 3 bases and 5 bases respectively, with 13 bases between them. The CDR3 runs to 14 residues. Germline CDR1 is SEHNR and CDR2 is FQNEAQ (reference sequence). CDR3 in DNA: TGTGCCAGCAGCTTTGACAGGCCGGTGGAGACCCAGTACTTC. This sequence encodes CASSFDRPVETQYF.

This clonotype was recorded many times. J is TRBJ2-5 and V is TRBV5-1, with no clear D. CDR3 size: 14 residues. From germline, CDR1 is SGHRS and CDR2 YFSETQ. The ends were cut back, 0 bases at V and 5 bases at J, with 11 bases in the middle. The CDR3 spells CASSLVQSPETQYF. The CDR3 coding sequence is TGCGCCAGCAGCTTGGTCCAGAGTCCGGAGACCCAGTACTTC.

This clonotype was counted between two and nine times. V usage is TRBV20-1 and J usage is TRBJ1-5; D is unclear. Trimming shortened V by 5 bases and J by 4 bases, and 15 bases separated the two germline ends. Germline V gene data show CDR1 as DFQATT and CDR2 as SNEGSKA (reference sequence). CDR3 length: 14 residues. CDR3 in DNA: TGCAGTGCTCCGGTTGGCAGACAAAATCAGCCCCAGCATTTT. Its protein product is CSAPVGRQNQPQHF.

At least ten counts were recorded for this clonotype. The gene calls are TRBV3-1 and TRBJ2-5, with 8 bases lining up with TRBD2. The germline CDR1 and CDR2 sequences are LGHDT and YNNKEL (reference sequence). V shed 3 bases, J shed 1 base, and the junction held 4 bases outside the gene matches. The CDR3 is 15 residues long. CDR3 nucleotide sequence: TGTGCCAGCAGCCAGGTAGCGGGACGCCAAGAGACCCAGTACTTC. Amino acids: CASSQVAGRQETQYF.

This clonotype was recorded many times. The J gene is TRBJ2-1, the V gene TRBV7-9, with 9 bases lining up with TRBD2. V gave up 0 bases and J gave up 5 bases; unmatched junction bases: 5. This CDR3 has 16 residues. Germline V gene data show CDR1 as SEHNR and CDR2 as FQNEAQ (reference sequence). The DNA for the CDR3 is TGTGCCAGCAGCTTAGCTCCTAGCGGGAAAAACAATGAGCAGTTCTTC. Protein sequence: CASSLAPSGKNNEQFF.

Note on this clonotype: This may stem from a read error, because a much larger clone lies one nucleotide away. The chain carries TRBV6-2 or TRBV6-3 and TRBJ2-1; 14 bases agree with TRBD2. The CDR3 has 15 amino acids. Per germline, CDR1 MNHEY and CDR2 SVGEGT. CDR3 coding DNA: TGTGCCAGCAGCCGACTAGCGGGAGGGCACAATGAGCACTTCTTC. Its protein product is CASSRLAGGHNEHFF.

This clonotype appeared a few times. The chain couples TRBV27 to TRBJ2-3; 7 bases fit TRBD2. J lost 2 bases, V lost 8 bases, and 1 base had no gene match. This CDR3 region has 12 residues. Germline CDR1 MNHEY, CDR2 SMNVEV (reference sequence). For the CDR3, the DNA is TGTGCCAGCGGGACTACCACAGATACGCAGTATTTT. This sequence encodes CASGTTTDTQYF.

This clonotype was observed at least ten times. V and J are TRBV29-1 and TRBJ2-2; 9 nucleotides line up with TRBD2. V dropped 6 bases and J dropped 0; count of bases not matched to a gene: 26. The CDR3 length is 22 residues. Germline CDR1 and CDR2: SQVTM and ANQGSEA. The CDR3 nucleotides are TGCAGCGTGACCGGGACAGCCCTCGTGAGCGGGGGGTCTAACGCGAACACCGGGGAGCTGTTTTTT. Encoded protein: CSVTGTALVSGGSNANTGELFF.

This clonotype was found a few times. The chain carries TRBV4-1 and TRBJ1-1; no clear D. The CDR3 is made up of 16 amino acids. Trimming shortened V by 1 base and J by 1 base, and 13 bases separated the two germline ends. Germline CDR1 is MGHRA and CDR2 is YSYEKL. The CDR3 bases are TGCGCCAGCAGCCAAGGGGATTTTTGGGGGAACACTGAAGCTTTCTTT. Translating gives CASSQGDFWGNTEAFF.

A word on this clonotype: One end of the junction is discordant with germline, which a read error may explain. The rearrangement links TRBV11-2 to TRBJ2-1; 12 bases map to TRBD2. Looked up from germline, CDR1 is SGHAT and CDR2 is FQNNGV. The CDR3 spans 17 residues. The CDR3 DNA follows: TGTGACAGCAGCTCCTGGCCACCGGGACTAGCGGGCAATGAGCAGTTCTTC. Its protein is CDSSSWPPGLAGNEQFF.

This chain links TRBV10-3 with TRBJ2-7; 8 nucleotides line up with TRBD1. This CDR3 contains 15 residues. V shed 0 bases and J 5 bases; nucleotides not matched to a gene: 6. The germline gives CDR1 ENHRY, CDR2 SYGVKD. This CDR3 reads CAISESGQGLNEQYF. DNA for the CDR3: TGTGCCATCAGTGAGTCTGGACAGGGTTTAAACGAGCAGTACTTC.

This clonotype was detected ten times or more. The chain is built from TRBV5-6 and TRBJ2-1, with D tentatively TRBD2 (6 bases). CDR3 length: 16 residues. Trimming took 4 bases from V and 7 from J, leaving 21 bases between them. CDR1 is SGHDT, CDR2 YYEEEE, per germline. The CDR3 reads CASSHRDSFISNEQFF. The CDR3 DNA reads TGTGCCAGCAGCCACCGGGACTCCTTTATTTCAAATGAGCAGTTCTTC.

In this sample, this clonotype turned up a few times. The rearrangement uses TRBV7-2 and TRBJ2-5; 8 bases align to TRBD2. The V gene's germline CDR1 is SGHTA and CDR2 FQGNSA. The ends lost 5 bases at V and 4 bases at J; junction bases unmatched: 21. The CDR3 is made up of 19 amino acids. The CDR3 spells CASSRRGSGSFIGRETQYF. The CDR3 DNA reads as TGTGCCAGCAGCCGAAGGGGAAGCGGGAGTTTTATAGGGCGAGAGACCCAGTACTTC.

Regarding this clonotype: This may be a read error: a much more frequent sequence differs by one nucleotide. The V gene is TRBV5-1, the J gene TRBJ1-1, with a weak D call TRBD1 (5 bases). The germline CDR1 and CDR2 sequences are SGHRS and YFSETQ. This CDR3 region has 14 residues. CDR3 coding DNA: TGCGCCAGCAGCTATCAGGGAGGGAACACTAAAGCTTTCTTT. It is translated as CASSYQGGNTKAFF.